This T cell receptor beta chain was found in a study of shared clonotypes between healthy human individuals (dated by TCRdb to 2018 to 2020). In terms of the full investigation: The cohort included three men and a couple of women between 18 and 49 years of age. For each donor, three plates each were used for CD4 naive and CD4 memory, two plates were used for CD8 naive, and one plate was used for CD8 memory. Blood TCR repertoires of 5 or 6 healthy adults were deeply sequenced to estimate repertoire size and the extent of clonotype sharing between individuals. Different laboratories and diverse techniques were used to prepare libraries and sequence TCR repertoires, to increase sequencing depth and limit assay-specific biases. Leukapheresis yielded between about 0.85 and 10 billion PBMCs per donor. Beyond this particular receptor, the publication reports: Estimated clonotype richness was generally larger for naive than for memory subsets. Pairwise subsampling indicated that sequencing depth was expected to affect the degree of clonotype sharing among donors. Because the study included only a small number of donors, the genetic and exposure-history diversity represented was limited. Sampling was limited to blood, and TCR repertoires in tissue likely differ from TCR repertoires in blood. Incomplete sequencing was indicated by rarefaction of sorted-subset datasets, despite the large sequencing depth. Higher generation probabilities were observed for clonotypes shared by all four sorted-subset donors than for non-shared clonotypes. Across a few donors, approximately 5% of naive CD4, around 3.3% of naive CD8, around 2.5% of memory CD4, and approximately 0.4% of memory CD8 clonotypes were shared.

The donors were healthy, HIV-negative adults with no recently reported acute infections or vaccinations. All donors were Caucasian adults living in Nashville, Tennessee, USA. CD4+ T cells were enriched by magnetic negative selection; naive cells were then positively selected on CD45RA, and the negative fraction formed the memory subset. Blood was collected by leukapheresis, and PBMCs were isolated by Ficoll-Histopaque density gradient centrifugation and then cryopreserved in liquid nitrogen vapor phase. Purity and quantity of every magnetically sorted T cell population were checked by analytical flow cytometry. Genomic DNA was isolated from every sorted fraction and measured by UV absorbance on a Nanodrop 2000c. Using the deep immunoSEQ assay, multiplex PCR amplified TCR CDR3 regions from genomic DNA. Extracted genomic DNA from each cell subset was distributed evenly across all wells of several immunoSEQ 96-well plates, and each plate was treated as a replicate. For sorted subsets, approximately 210 ng of genomic DNA, equivalent to around 30,000 T cell genomes, went into each replicate PCR. Purified libraries were quantified with a Qubit 3.0 fluorometer, sized on a Bioanalyzer 2100, and re-quantified with the KAPA Library Quantification kit. Each immunoSEQ 96-well plate was sequenced on its own single-read 150-cycle Illumina NextSeq 550 flow cell. In the source study's methods: Because the immunoSEQ output included only junctional sequences and no quality scores, the filtering could not be the same as the filtering used for full-length reads. To assign V/J genes and CDR3, sequences were annotated using PyIR, a Python wrapper for IgBLAST v1.9, with IMGT germline references. Reads were removed for weak V/J assignments (E-value above 1e-6), missing CDR3, stop codons, out-of-frame junctions, or ambiguous translated residues. V3J clonotypes were defined as sequences sharing an identical inferred V gene, J gene, and CDR3 amino acid sequence. To compute the percentage overlap between repertoires, the number of shared unique clonotypes was divided by the size of the smaller repertoire. Richness of each repertoire was evaluated using RTK rarefaction, the Chao1 estimator, and Recon v2.1 estimates of unobserved clonotypes. Generation probabilities were computed with OLGA for all TCRbeta clonotypes obtained by the gDNA method from several donors. Not all clones reach the TCRdb copy of this immuneACCESS table, which keeps in-frame sequences only. Checked studies attribute under half of the gap to unresolved V genes and leave the rest unexplained. For V, J and clone size, that table is used; D and trimming come from the DNA. This sample has over a million clones in its table, and around 98% of those were observed once. 0.4% to 0.45% of the sample lies in the top ten.

The CDR3 has 14 amino acids, counting the end cysteine and phenylalanine. The CDR3 DNA has 42 bases and is translated from base 1. The trim is 3 bases for V and 4 bases for J, with a gap of 9 bases between the germline ends. The CDR1 and CDR2 encoded by the germline V gene are SGHTA and FQGTGA. With regard to this clone: Its antigen is not yet known. No base qualities exist here, and no much larger clone lies one base off it.

This sequence uses TRBV7-3 and TRBJ2-2, with the D segment identity uncertain. The material sequenced was naive CD4+ T cells sorted from blood. The sample's cell subset or site label is to be understood as: CD45RA+ positively selected. This sequence was found in a man younger than 40 in good health. The DNA sequence is as follows: TGTGCCAGCAGCTTGTCGGTTAGCACCGGGGAGCTGTTTTTT. It encodes CASSLSVSTGELFF.